This T cell receptor beta chain was obtained from a study of T cells in Graves' hyperthyroidism and ophthalmopathy. TCR beta CDR3 regions were amplified from RNA. Using the HTBI primer set, a first-round RT-PCR was run on the TCR CDR3. TCRdb recomputed calls from the multiplex PCR reads with MiXCR, one row per CDR3 protein. The sample carries some 490,000 distinct CDR3 sequences, about 20% recorded once. Clinicians diagnosed patients from clinical symptoms, serum thyroxine and TRAb, thyroid ultrasound and orbital computed tomography. The CDR3 is 12 residues long. The V end was cut by 8 bases, the J end by 10 bases, with 15 bases between. This clonotype showed up many times.

The rearrangement links TRBV12-3 or TRBV12-4 to TRBJ2-1; D is unclear. The source is a woman in her seventies with Graves' ophthalmopathy. The sample taken for sequencing was blood. The CDR3 coding sequence is TGTGCCAGCCTTAATGGCCGTGGGGAGCAGTTCTTC. It encodes CASLNGRGEQFF.